A single sample is the source of the 7 T cell receptor beta chains below, sequenced in a study of CD8+CD57+ T cells in acquired aplastic anemia. TCR beta VDJ and CDR3 profiles were obtained from a genomic DNA template. TCRdb re-called the reads through MiXCR, storing one row per CDR3 protein. The sample has about 110,000 distinct CDR3 sequences, approximately 49% seen once. The sample taken for sequencing was sorted CD4+, CD8+, or CD8+CD57+ T cells (not recorded which) from PBMCs. These receptors were taken from a human donor in good health, serving as a control.

The rearrangement links TRBV2 to TRBJ2-5, with D unclear. Trimming stripped 2 bases from V and 0 bases from J, with 7 bases between. The germline V gene has CDR1 SNHLY and CDR2 FYNNEI. The CDR3 covers 14 residues. The CDR3 DNA is TGTGCCAGCAGTGAAAGGGCGTACCAAGAGACCCAGTACTTC. It is translated as CASSERAYQETQYF. Full variable domain (remainder filled in from reference TRBV2 and TRBJ2-5): EPEVTQTPSHQVTQMGQEVILRCVPISNHLYFYWYRQILGQKVEFLVSFYNNEISEKSEIFDDQFSVERPDGSNFTLKIRSTKLEDSAMYFCASSERAYQETQYFGPGTRLLVL.

This clonotype appeared many times. The J gene is TRBJ1-2, the V gene TRBV27; D unresolved. The germline V and J ends were trimmed by 6 bases and 0 bases, with 11 bases remaining between them. Germline CDR1 and CDR2: MNHEY and SMNVEV (reference sequence). CDR3 length equals 14 residues. In nucleotides, the CDR3 is TGTGCCAGCAGCTCCCTTGGCGCTAACTATGGCTACACCTTC. Its translation: CASSSLGANYGYTF.

A word on this clonotype: A single base separates this from a much larger clone, so it may be a read error. The chain links TRBV19 to TRBJ1-1, with a tentative D call TRBD1 (6 bases). Germline assignment: CDR1 LNHDA and CDR2 SQIVND (reference sequence). The CDR3 spans 16 residues. The CDR3 nucleotides are TGTGCCAGTCGTATAGGGGTACAGGGCAGGGACACTGAAGCTTTCTTT. Amino acids: CASRIGVQGRDTEAFF.

This clonotype was recorded many times. V usage is TRBV29-1 and J usage is TRBJ2-7; 8 nucleotides align to TRBD2. V was clipped by 6 bases and J by 6 bases; unmatched bases: 13. CDR3 size: 14 residues. Germline V gene sequence: CDR1 SQVTM, CDR2 ANQGSEA. The CDR3 DNA is TGCAGCGTCGAGGGTTCGGGGGGGCAGGGCGAGCAGTACTTC. Translation gives CSVEGSGGQGEQYF.

CDR3 nucleotide sequence: TGTGCCAGCAGCCAGACAGGGGACAACTATGGCTACACCTTC. Protein product: CASSQTGDNYGYTF. V and J are TRBV7-9 and TRBJ1-2, with 8 bases aligning to TRBD1. This CDR3 comprises 14 residues. Trimming at V came to 5 bases and at J to 2 bases, leaving 4 bases not matched to a gene. Germline assignment: CDR1 SEHNR and CDR2 FQNEAQ (reference sequence). Together with reference TRBV7-9 and TRBJ1-2, the CDR3 gives the full variable domain: DTGVSQNPRHKITKRGQNVTFRCDPISEHNRLYWYRQTLGQGPEFLTYFQNEAQLEKSRLLSDRFSAERPKGSFSTLEIQRTEQGDSAMYLCASSQTGDNYGYTFGSGTRLTVV.

This clonotype was found many times. V gene TRBV4-3 combines with J gene TRBJ2-2; D unclear. The CDR3 contains 15 residues. Germline V gene data show CDR1 as LGHNA and CDR2 as YSLEER. Between the trimmed V and J ends, which lost 1 base and 3 bases, there was a span of 9 bases. The CDR3 DNA sequence: TGCGCCAGCAGCCAAGGTCCGGCGGACACCGGGGAGCTGTTTTTT. Translating it yields CASSQGPADTGELFF.

The CDR3 spells CASRRGGYQETQYF. The CDR3 DNA follows: TGTGCCAGCAGGCGGGGGGGATACCAAGAGACCCAGTACTTC. J is TRBJ2-5 and V is TRBV2; 9 nucleotides align to TRBD2. The CDR3 totals 14 residues. Trimming removed 6 bases from V and 0 bases from J; junction bases left unmatched: 2. Looked up from germline, CDR1 is SNHLY and CDR2 is FYNNEI.